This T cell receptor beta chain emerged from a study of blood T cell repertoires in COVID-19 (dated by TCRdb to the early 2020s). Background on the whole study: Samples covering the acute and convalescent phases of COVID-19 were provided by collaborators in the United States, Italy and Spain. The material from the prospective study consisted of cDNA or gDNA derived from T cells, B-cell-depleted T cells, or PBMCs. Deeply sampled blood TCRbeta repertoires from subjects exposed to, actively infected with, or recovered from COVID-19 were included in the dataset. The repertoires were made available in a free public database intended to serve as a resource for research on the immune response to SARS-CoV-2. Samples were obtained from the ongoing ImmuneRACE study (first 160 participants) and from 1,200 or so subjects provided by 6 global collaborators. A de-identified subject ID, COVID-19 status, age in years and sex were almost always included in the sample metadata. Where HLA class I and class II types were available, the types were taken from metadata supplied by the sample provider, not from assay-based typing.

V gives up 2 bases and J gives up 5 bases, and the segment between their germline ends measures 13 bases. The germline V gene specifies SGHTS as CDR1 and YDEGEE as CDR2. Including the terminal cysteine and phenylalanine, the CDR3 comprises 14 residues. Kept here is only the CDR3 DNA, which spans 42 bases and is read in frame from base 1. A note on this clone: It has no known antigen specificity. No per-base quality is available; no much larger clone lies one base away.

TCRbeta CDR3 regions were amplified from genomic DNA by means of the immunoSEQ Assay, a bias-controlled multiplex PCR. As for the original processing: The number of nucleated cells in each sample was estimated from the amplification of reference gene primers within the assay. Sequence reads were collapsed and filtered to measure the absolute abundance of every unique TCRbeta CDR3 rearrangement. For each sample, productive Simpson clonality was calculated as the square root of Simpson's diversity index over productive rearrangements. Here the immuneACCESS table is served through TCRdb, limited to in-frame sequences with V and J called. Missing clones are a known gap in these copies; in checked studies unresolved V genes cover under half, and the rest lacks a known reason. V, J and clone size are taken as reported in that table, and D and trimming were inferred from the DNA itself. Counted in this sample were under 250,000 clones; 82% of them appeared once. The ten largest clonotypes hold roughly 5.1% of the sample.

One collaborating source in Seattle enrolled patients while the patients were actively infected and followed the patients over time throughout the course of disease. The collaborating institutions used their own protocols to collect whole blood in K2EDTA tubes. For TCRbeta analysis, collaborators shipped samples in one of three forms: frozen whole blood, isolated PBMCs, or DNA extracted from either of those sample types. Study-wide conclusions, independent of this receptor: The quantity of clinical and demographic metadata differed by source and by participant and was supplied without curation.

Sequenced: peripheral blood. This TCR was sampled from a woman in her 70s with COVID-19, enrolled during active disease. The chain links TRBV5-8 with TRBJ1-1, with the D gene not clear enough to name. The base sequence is TGTGCCAGCAGCTTTAAGTTTCCGCGGACTGAAGCTTTCTTT. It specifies CASSFKFPRTEAFF.